This entry describes one T cell receptor beta chain. Its antigen is undetermined. The junction does not match germline at one end; this may be a read error. A minimum of 5 micrograms of total RNA was extracted per sample. This sample is drawn from a study of blood T cells in healthy people across ages. Study-wide results and caveats: Naive T cell percentage showed a strong correlation with TCR beta diversity.

This CDR3 is 14 amino acids long. Germline lookup yields CDR1 SGHRS and CDR2 YFSETQ. Alongside a J-beta primer mix, a sample-barcoded 5' primer served in a second PCR lasting roughly 7 to 11 cycles. Via MiXCR, TCRdb re-called the 5' RACE reads, giving one row per CDR3 protein. This table has some 750,000 distinct CDR3 sequences, 22% appearing once. The source material was blood. The chain uses TRBV5-1 and TRBJ1-1; D not resolved. This receptor was taken from a man aged 65 to 85 in good health. This chain's CDR3 is CASSSKLTNAEAFF. Written as DNA, the CDR3 is TGCGCCAGCAGTTCTAAACTCACGAACGCTGAAGCTTTCTTT.